These 32 T cell receptor beta chains were sequenced from one sample in a study of T cell responses to AZD1222 COVID-19 vaccine. Using immunoSEQ multiplex PCR, the repertoire was profiled, and TCRdb retains in-frame clones only, with some absent. The repertoire holds some 120,000 clones, roughly 85% seen once, with 3.9% in the top ten. This sample comprised peripheral blood, obtained on day 0 of MenACWY control vaccination. All receptors come from an adult in good health.

In this sample, this clone turned up many times. The gene calls are TRBV14 and TRBJ2-7; TRBD1 aligns across 8 bases. The CDR3 length is 15 residues. The junction had 6 bases not matched to a gene; V was cut back by 2 bases and J by 3 bases. CDR1 and CDR2 from the germline V gene are SGHDN and FVKESK. CDR3 protein: CASSQPGQGDYEQYF. In DNA, the CDR3 is TGTGCCAGCAGCCAACCCGGACAGGGAGACTACGAGCAGTACTTC.

The chain combines TRBV15 with TRBJ2-1, with D possibly matching TRBD2 (6 bases). The CDR3 consists of 14 residues. Germline CDR1 is LNHNV and CDR2 is YYDKDF (reference sequence). Trimming took 8 bases from V and 7 from J, leaving 18 bases between them. CDR3 nucleotides: TGTGCCACCTGGCGTCGGGGGAGACGGAATGAGCAGTTCTTC. Translating gives CATWRRGRRNEQFF.

This chain links TRBV10-3 with TRBJ2-1; 7 bases line up with TRBD1. The V gene end was trimmed by 6 bases and the J gene end by 4 bases; junction bases not matched to a gene: 12. The CDR3 sequence is 16 residues long. Germline V gives CDR1 ENHRY, CDR2 SYGVKD. The CDR3 spells CAISSSETGSYNEQFF. The DNA of the CDR3 is TGTGCCATCAGCTCTTCAGAGACAGGGTCTTACAATGAGCAGTTCTTC.

This chain connects TRBV7-2 to TRBJ1-5; D gene unclear. V was shortened by 5 bases and J by 0 bases, with 2 bases between the two germline ends. The CDR3 sequence is 12 residues long. Germline CDR1 reads SGHTA; CDR2 reads FQGNSA. CDR3 protein: CASSHSNQPQHF. CDR3 nucleotides: TGTGCCAGCAGCCATAGCAATCAGCCCCAGCATTTT.

V and J are TRBV4-1 and TRBJ1-4; D is perhaps TRBD1 (6 bases). There are 14 residues in the CDR3. The V gene's germline CDR1 is MGHRA and CDR2 YSYEKL. Here the CDR3 DNA reads TGCGCAACGCGGGGGACACACACCAATGAAAAACTGTTTTTT. This codes for CATRGTHTNEKLFF.

The rearrangement uses TRBV7-2 and TRBJ1-6, with 9 bases identical to TRBD1. V shed 6 bases and J 9 bases; nucleotides not matched to a gene: 6. This CDR3 contains 14 residues. Germline V gene data show CDR1 as SGHTA and CDR2 as FQGNSA. The CDR3 is CASRTGQGSSPLHF. CDR3 coding DNA: TGTGCCAGCAGGACAGGACAGGGGTCTTCACCCCTCCACTTT.

This clone was counted only a few times. The chain joins TRBV21-1 to TRBJ1-4; the table's D call TRBD1 went unverified against the DNA. TRBV21-1 is a recognized pseudogene. This CDR3 is built from 16 residues. The CDR3 reads CASRNTPDRVEEKLFF. The CDR3 nucleotides read TGTGCCAGCCGAAACACCCCAGACAGGGTAGAGGAAAAACTGTTTTTT.

V and J are TRBV11-2 and TRBJ1-1; D perhaps matches TRBD1 (6 bases). V was trimmed by 1 base and J by 4 bases, leaving 10 bases between them. CDR3 length: 14 amino acids. Germline assignment: CDR1 SGHAT and CDR2 FQNNGV. CDR3 DNA sequence: TGTGCCAGCAGCTTAGGCAGGGGAGGCACTGAAGCTTTCTTT. Translating it yields CASSLGRGGTEAFF. Full variable domain (outside the CDR3, taken from reference TRBV11-2 and TRBJ1-1): EAGVAQSPRYKIIEKRQSVAFWCNPISGHATLYWYQQILGQGPKLLIQFQNNGVVDDSQLPKDRFSAERLKGVDSTLKIQPAKLEDSAVYLCASSLGRGGTEAFFGQGTRLTVV.

This chain joins TRBV28 and TRBJ2-1; TRBD2 agrees at 15 bases. V shed 8 bases and J 1 base; nucleotides not matched to a gene: 6. CDR3 length: 17 residues. In germline, CDR1 is MDHEN, CDR2 SYDVKM. The DNA for the CDR3 is TGTGCCAGCCGCGGACTAGCGGGGGGGTGGTCCTACAATGAGCAGTTCTTC. It is translated as CASRGLAGGWSYNEQFF. Drawing the rest from reference TRBV28 and TRBJ2-1, the complete variable domain is DVKVTQSSRYLVKRTGEKVFLECVQDMDHENMFWYRQDPGLGLRLIYFSYDVKMKEKGDIPEGYSVSREKKERFSLILESASTNQTSMYLCASRGLAGGWSYNEQFFGPGTRLTVL.

V gene TRBV9 combines with J gene TRBJ2-7, with 12 bases that match TRBD2. This CDR3 contains 16 residues. Germline V gene lookup returns CDR1 SGDLS and CDR2 YYNGEE. V was pared by 4 bases and J by 2 bases, with 7 bases of the junction left unmatched. CDR3 sequence reads: CASSTGLAGQTYEQYF. CDR3 DNA: TGTGCCAGCAGCACCGGACTAGCGGGACAGACCTACGAGCAGTACTTC.

V and J are TRBV19 and TRBJ2-3; D perhaps matches TRBD1 (6 bases). Trimming took off 6 bases at V and 2 bases at J, with 12 bases between the two ends. CDR1 and CDR2 from the germline V gene are LNHDA and SQIVND (reference sequence). The CDR3 contains 14 residues. The CDR3 DNA reads as TGTGCCAGTAGCCCACAGGGCTACACAGATACGCAGTATTTT. Amino acid sequence: CASSPQGYTDTQYF.

This clone has only a few counts. The genes are TRBV7-2 and TRBJ1-6, with D unresolved. Germline-derived CDR1 and CDR2 are SGHTA and FQGNSA. Trimming removed 5 bases from V and 6 bases from J, with 8 bases in between. This CDR3 contains 13 residues. CDR3 sequence: CASSTQANSPLHF. In nucleotides, the CDR3 is TGTGCCAGCAGCACCCAGGCTAATTCACCCCTCCACTTT.

This rearrangement joins TRBV9 to TRBJ2-5; TRBD2 matches at 12 bases. Trimming took 1 base from V and 5 from J; bases not matched to a gene: 6. The CDR3 consists of 16 residues. Per germline, CDR1 SGDLS and CDR2 YYNGEE. CDR3 DNA sequence: TGTGCCAGCAGCGTAACGGCTAGCGGGGGGGCGGAGACCCAGTACTTC. Translation: CASSVTASGGAETQYF.

This chain joins TRBV9 and TRBJ2-1, with 8 bases lining up with TRBD1. Germline values: CDR1 SGDLS, CDR2 YYNGEE. This CDR3 has 16 amino acids. V gave up 3 bases and J gave up 4 bases; unmatched junction bases: 9. The CDR3 is CASSDKMGQVYNEQFF. The CDR3, as DNA: TGTGCCAGCAGCGACAAGATGGGACAGGTATACAATGAGCAGTTCTTC.

J is TRBJ2-5 and V is TRBV11-2; D remains unclear. The CDR3 spans 11 residues. CDR1 is SGHAT and CDR2 is FQNNGV in the germline V gene. V was cut by 0 bases and J by 4 bases, with 0 bases left in between. Written as DNA, the CDR3 is TGTGCCAGCAGCTTAGAAGAGACCCAGTACTTC. This encodes CASSLEETQYF.

The chain recombines TRBV19 with TRBJ1-5, with TRBD1 matching over 7 bases. The CDR3 runs to 15 residues. The germline V gene encodes CDR1 LNHDA and CDR2 SQIVND (reference sequence). Trimming took 4 bases from V and 3 from J; bases not matched to a gene: 6. CDR3 bases: TGTGCCAGTAGTACCGGGACAGCCATCAATCAGCCCCAGCATTTT. Its protein product is CASSTGTAINQPQHF.

V is TRBV28 and J is TRBJ2-5; TRBD1 is a possible D gene (5 bases). V lost 5 bases to trimming and J lost 13 bases, with 17 bases between them. Germline lookup yields CDR1 MDHEN and CDR2 SYDVKM. The CDR3 totals 12 residues. The CDR3 loop reads CASSLTRQRLYF. The CDR3 DNA is TGTGCCAGCAGTCTAACCCGACAGAGGCTGTACTTC.

The rearrangement uses TRBV2 and TRBJ2-7, with 10 bases that match TRBD1. Germline trimming cut 2 bases from V and 2 bases from J; bases unmatched to any gene: 6. The CDR3 is 16 amino acids. The V gene's germline CDR1 is SNHLY and CDR2 FYNNEI. The CDR3 is CASSEIGDRGTYEQYF. CDR3 DNA: TGTGCCAGCAGTGAAATCGGGGACAGGGGAACCTACGAGCAGTACTTC.

The chain combines TRBV7-8 with TRBJ1-1; a possible D gene is TRBD1 (6 bases). This CDR3 has 15 amino acids. The V and J ends lost 1 base and 3 bases respectively, with 12 bases between them. The germline CDR1 and CDR2 sequences are SGHVS and FQNEAQ. As DNA, the CDR3 is TGTGCCAGCAGCTTAGAGTGGGGGCGGGACACTGAAGCTTTCTTT. Translation gives CASSLEWGRDTEAFF.

This rearrangement joins TRBV9 to TRBJ1-6, with D maybe TRBD1 (5 bases). Germline CDR1 reads SGDLS; CDR2 reads YYNGEE. Trimming took 4 bases from V and 7 from J, leaving 15 bases between them. The CDR3 totals 15 residues. CDR3 residues: CASSQRGGGNSPLHF. The CDR3 nucleotides read TGTGCCAGCAGCCAGCGTGGGGGAGGCAATTCACCCCTCCACTTT.

This chain links TRBV7-2 with TRBJ1-2; no reliable D call. Germline CDR1 reads SGHTA; CDR2 reads FQGNSA. Between the trimmed V and J ends, which lost 5 bases and 1 base, there was a span of 8 bases. This CDR3 is 13 amino acids long. The CDR3 coding sequence is TGTGCCAGCAGCAGATCGCGTAACTATGGCTACACCTTC. This codes for CASSRSRNYGYTF.

The rearrangement joins TRBV3-1 (or the pseudogene TRBV3-2) to TRBJ2-3, with D perhaps given as TRBD1 or TRBD2 (6 bases each). Trimming pared 3 bases from V and 5 bases from J, leaving 12 bases between. The CDR3 is 14 amino acids. Germline loops: CDR1 LGHDT, CDR2 YNNKEL (reference sequence). CDR3 nucleotides: TGTGCCAGCAGCCAGAGGGGGGTCGTAGATACGCAGTATTTT. This sequence encodes CASSQRGVVDTQYF.

The chain has TRBV24-1 and TRBJ1-2, with 9 bases lining up with TRBD1. The germline V gene has CDR1 KGHDR and CDR2 SFDVKD. J lost 3 bases, V lost 2 bases, and 3 bases had no gene match. CDR3 size: 15 residues. The CDR3 reads CATSDSTGGDYGYTF. The CDR3 bases are TGTGCCACCAGTGATTCCACAGGGGGCGACTATGGCTACACCTTC.

This sequence joins TRBV5-5 and TRBJ1-5; TRBD1 is a possible D gene (5 bases). CDR1 is SGHKS and CDR2 is YYEKEE in the germline V gene (reference sequence). The CDR3 is 14 residues long. Trimming removed 6 bases at V and 3 bases at J, with 13 bases between. The CDR3 is CASNFGHHNQPQHF. The CDR3 DNA is TGTGCCAGCAACTTCGGACATCACAATCAGCCCCAGCATTTT. The full variable domain, rest sourced from reference TRBV5-5 and TRBJ1-5, is DAGVTQSPTHLIKTRGQQVTLRCSPISGHKSVSWYQQVLGQGPQFIFQYYEKEERGRGNFPDRFSARQFPNYSSELNVNALLLGDSALYLCASNFGHHNQPQHFGDGTRLSIL.

The rearrangement links TRBV18 to TRBJ1-2, with a tentative D call TRBD1 (6 bases). The CDR3 has 14 residues. Germline V CDR1 and CDR2: KGHSH, LQKENI. Deletions cut 2 bases from V and 5 bases from J, with 12 bases between. The CDR3 sequence: CASSPTRDIYGYTF. The CDR3 DNA reads as TGTGCCAGCTCACCAACTAGGGACATTTATGGCTACACCTTC.

The chain recombines TRBV18 with TRBJ1-2, with no clear D. Germline CDR1 is KGHSH and CDR2 is LQKENI. There are 13 residues in the CDR3. Trimming removed 3 bases at V and 2 bases at J, with 7 bases between. CDR3 amino acids: CASSPGVNYGYTF. Here the CDR3 DNA reads TGTGCCAGCTCACCCGGCGTAAACTATGGCTACACCTTC.

The rearrangement joins TRBV29-1 to TRBJ1-2; the D is unclear. The CDR3 totals 10 residues. Germline-derived CDR1 and CDR2 are SQVTM and ANQGSEA. V lost 5 bases and J 6 bases, leaving 7 bases between the germline ends. The CDR3 sequence: CSVTPDGYTF. DNA for the CDR3: TGCAGCGTTACCCCGGATGGCTACACCTTC.

This clone was counted once. V and J are TRBV18 and TRBJ2-2, with a tentative D call TRBD1 (5 bases). Germline CDR1 reads KGHSH; CDR2 reads LQKENI. This CDR3 has 14 amino acids. Trimming pared 6 bases from V and 4 bases from J, leaving 12 bases between. The CDR3 sequence: CASSRAQATGELFF. In nucleotides, the CDR3 is TGTGCCAGCTCCAGGGCACAGGCCACCGGGGAGCTGTTTTTT.

The chain has TRBV18 and TRBJ2-1; 10 bases agree with TRBD2. V dropped 4 bases and J dropped 7; count of bases not matched to a gene: 7. Looked up from germline, CDR1 is KGHSH and CDR2 is LQKENI. This CDR3 is built from 15 residues. The CDR3 DNA sequence: TGTGCCAGCTCACGTAGAAGCGGGGGGGAAAATGAGCAGTTCTTC. As protein: CASSRRSGGENEQFF.

This chain joins TRBV7-2 and TRBJ1-1; D possibly corresponds to TRBD1 (6 bases). Trimming shortened V by 7 bases and J by 11 bases, and 20 bases separated the two germline ends. The CDR3 is made up of 13 amino acids. Per germline, CDR1 SGHTA and CDR2 FQGNSA. The CDR3, as DNA: TGTGCCAGCACAATCTACTCGAGGGGGGAGGCTTTCTTT. Amino acid sequence: CASTIYSRGEAFF.

The chain carries TRBV10-3 and TRBJ2-1, with a weak D call TRBD2 (7 bases). The CDR3 contains 14 residues. Between the trimmed V and J ends, which lost 4 bases and 8 bases, there was a span of 15 bases. Per germline, CDR1 ENHRY and CDR2 SYGVKD. The CDR3 DNA reads as TGTGCCATCAGTGGAGGGGGGGCTCGAGATGAGCAGTTCTTC. Its protein product is CAISGGGARDEQFF.

This clone was seen a few times. The rearrangement links TRBV3-1 (or the pseudogene TRBV3-2) to TRBJ2-7; a possible D gene is TRBD1 (5 bases). The CDR3 covers 14 residues. V was shortened by 2 bases and J by 5 bases, with 13 bases between the two germline ends. Germline V lookup: CDR1 LGHDT, CDR2 YNNKEL (reference sequence). The CDR3 bases are TGTGCCAGCAGCCAACTCCTTGGGGCGGACGAGCAGTACTTC. Residues: CASSQLLGADEQYF.